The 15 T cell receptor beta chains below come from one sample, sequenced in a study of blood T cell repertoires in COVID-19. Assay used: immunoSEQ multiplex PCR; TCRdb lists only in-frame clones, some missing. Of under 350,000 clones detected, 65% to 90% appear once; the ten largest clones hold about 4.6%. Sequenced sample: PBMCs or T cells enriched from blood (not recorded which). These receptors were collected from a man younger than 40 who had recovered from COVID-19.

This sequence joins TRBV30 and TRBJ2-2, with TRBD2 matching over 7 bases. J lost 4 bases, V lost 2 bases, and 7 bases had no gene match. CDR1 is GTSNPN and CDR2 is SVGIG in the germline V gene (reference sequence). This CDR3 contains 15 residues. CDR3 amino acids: CAWSSGTPSTGELFF. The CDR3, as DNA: TGTGCCTGGAGTAGCGGGACTCCGAGCACCGGGGAGCTGTTTTTT.

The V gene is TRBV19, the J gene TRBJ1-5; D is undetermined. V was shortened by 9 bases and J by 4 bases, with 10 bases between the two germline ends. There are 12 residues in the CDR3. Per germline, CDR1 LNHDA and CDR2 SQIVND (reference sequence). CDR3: CASTLGNQPQHF. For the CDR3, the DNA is TGTGCCAGCACCCTCGGGAATCAGCCCCAGCATTTT.

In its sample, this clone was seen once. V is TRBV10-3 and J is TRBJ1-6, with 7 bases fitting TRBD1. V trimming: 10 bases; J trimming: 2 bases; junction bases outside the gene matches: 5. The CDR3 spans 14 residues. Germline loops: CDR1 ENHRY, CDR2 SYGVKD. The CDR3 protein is CATYRGAYNSPLHF. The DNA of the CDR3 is TGTGCCACTTACAGGGGCGCCTATAATTCACCCCTCCACTTT.

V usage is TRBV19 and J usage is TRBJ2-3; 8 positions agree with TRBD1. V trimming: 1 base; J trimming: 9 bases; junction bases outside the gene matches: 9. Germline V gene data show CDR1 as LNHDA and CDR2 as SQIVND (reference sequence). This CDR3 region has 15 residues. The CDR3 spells CASSIVLAGGETQYF. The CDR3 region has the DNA TGTGCCAGTAGTATAGTACTGGCAGGGGGCGAGACGCAGTATTTT.

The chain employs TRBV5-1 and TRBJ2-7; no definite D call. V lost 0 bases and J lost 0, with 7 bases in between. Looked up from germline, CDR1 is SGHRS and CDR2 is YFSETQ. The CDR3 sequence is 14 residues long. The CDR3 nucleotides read TGCGCCAGCAGCTTGGACGGGTACTCCTACGAGCAGTACTTC. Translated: CASSLDGYSYEQYF.

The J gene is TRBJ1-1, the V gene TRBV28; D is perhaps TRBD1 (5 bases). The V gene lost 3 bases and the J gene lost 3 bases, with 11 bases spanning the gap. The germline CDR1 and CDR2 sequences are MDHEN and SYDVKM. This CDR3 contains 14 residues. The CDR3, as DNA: TGTGCCAGCAGTTTGGGCAAGGGGCACACTGAAGCTTTCTTT. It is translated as CASSLGKGHTEAFF. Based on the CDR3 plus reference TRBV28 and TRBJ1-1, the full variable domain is DVKVTQSSRYLVKRTGEKVFLECVQDMDHENMFWYRQDPGLGLRLIYFSYDVKMKEKGDIPEGYSVSREKKERFSLILESASTNQTSMYLCASSLGKGHTEAFFGQGTRLTVV.

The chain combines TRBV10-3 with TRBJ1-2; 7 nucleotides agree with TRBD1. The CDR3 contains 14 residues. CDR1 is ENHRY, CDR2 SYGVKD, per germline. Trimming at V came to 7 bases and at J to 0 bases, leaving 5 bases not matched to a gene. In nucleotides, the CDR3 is TGTGCCATCAAATCCCAGGGGGCTAACTATGGCTACACCTTC. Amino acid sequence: CAIKSQGANYGYTF.

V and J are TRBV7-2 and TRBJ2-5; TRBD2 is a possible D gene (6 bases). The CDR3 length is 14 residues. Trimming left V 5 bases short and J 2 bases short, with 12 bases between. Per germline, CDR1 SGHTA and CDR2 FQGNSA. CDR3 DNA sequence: TGTGCCAGCAGCGATAGCGGCGTGCAAGAGACCCAGTACTTC. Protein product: CASSDSGVQETQYF.

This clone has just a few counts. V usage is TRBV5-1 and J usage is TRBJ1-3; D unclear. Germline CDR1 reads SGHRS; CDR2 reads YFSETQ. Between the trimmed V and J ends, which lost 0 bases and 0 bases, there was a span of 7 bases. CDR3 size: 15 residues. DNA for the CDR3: TGCGCCAGCAGCTTGGACGGAGGCTCTGGAAACACCATATATTTT. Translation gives CASSLDGGSGNTIYF.

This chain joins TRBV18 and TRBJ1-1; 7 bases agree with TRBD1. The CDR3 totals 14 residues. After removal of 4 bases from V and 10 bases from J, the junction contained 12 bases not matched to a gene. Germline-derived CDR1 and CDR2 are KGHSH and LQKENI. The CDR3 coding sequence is TGTGCCAGCTCACTCCAAACAGGGGTCTCGGCAGCTTTCTTT. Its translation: CASSLQTGVSAAFF.

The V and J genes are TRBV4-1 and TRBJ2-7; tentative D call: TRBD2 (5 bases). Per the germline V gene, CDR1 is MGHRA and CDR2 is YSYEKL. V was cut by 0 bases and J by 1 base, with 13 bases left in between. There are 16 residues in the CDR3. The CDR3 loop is CASSQDSDLDSYEQYF. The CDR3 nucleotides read TGCGCCAGCAGCCAAGATAGCGACCTTGATTCCTACGAGCAGTACTTC.

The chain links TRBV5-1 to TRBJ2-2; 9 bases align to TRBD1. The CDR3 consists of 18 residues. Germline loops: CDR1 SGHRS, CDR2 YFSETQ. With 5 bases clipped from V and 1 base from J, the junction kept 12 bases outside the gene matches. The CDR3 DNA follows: TGCGCCAGCAGTCTGTCCGGGACAGGGCTACGGAACACCGGGGAGCTGTTTTTT. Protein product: CASSLSGTGLRNTGELFF.

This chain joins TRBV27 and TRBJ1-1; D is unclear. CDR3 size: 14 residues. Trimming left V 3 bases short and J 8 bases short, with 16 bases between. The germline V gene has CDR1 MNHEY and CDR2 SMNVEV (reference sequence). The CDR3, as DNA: TGTGCCAGCAGTTTGTCCGGGAGCAATCCAGAAGCTTTCTTT. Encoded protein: CASSLSGSNPEAFF.

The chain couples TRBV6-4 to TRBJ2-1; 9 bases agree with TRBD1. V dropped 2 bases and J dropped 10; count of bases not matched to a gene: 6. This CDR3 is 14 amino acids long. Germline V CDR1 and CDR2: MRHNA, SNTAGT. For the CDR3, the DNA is TGTGCCAGCAGTGACAGTGGGGACAGGGACGAGCAGTTCTTC. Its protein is CASSDSGDRDEQFF.

CDR3 sequence (DNA): TGCGCCAGCAGCAAGGGCGGGACAGGGGAGAAGAACATATATTTT. Protein: CASSKGGTGEKNIYF. The V call is TRBV5-1, the J call TRBJ1-3; TRBD1 matches at 10 bases. Germline V lookup: CDR1 SGHRS, CDR2 YFSETQ. The CDR3 has 15 amino acids. V gave up 4 bases and J gave up 12 bases; unmatched junction bases: 13.